Listed here are 23 T cell receptor beta chains from one sample, sequenced in a study of T cell repertoires in cytomegalovirus infection. TCRdb recomputed calls from the reads with MiXCR, one row per CDR3 protein. Seen here are 60,000 to 75,000 distinct CDR3 sequences, 4% observed once, and the top ten hold roughly 22%. The sample consisted of PBMCs. The receptors here all came from a human donor in good health (CMV status not recorded). Some clones in this sample may be carry-over from other donors' samples.

This clonotype was counted ten times or more. This chain's CDR3 is CATSRDLSLYGYTF. The CDR3, as DNA: TGTGCCACCAGCAGAGATCTGTCACTCTATGGCTACACCTTC. The gene calls are TRBV15 and TRBJ1-2; D is unresolved. The V end lost 0 bases, the J end lost 4 bases, and 9 bases lay between the germline ends. Germline V CDR1 and CDR2: LNHNV, YYDKDF (reference sequence). The CDR3 is 14 amino acids.

The table lists this clonotype with many counts. The rearrangement links TRBV7-3 to TRBJ1-1; D uncertain. V lost 5 bases to trimming and J lost 3 bases, with 10 bases between them. The CDR3 covers 13 residues. CDR1 is SGHTA and CDR2 is FQGTGA in the germline V gene. The CDR3 loop reads CASSPRVDTEAFF. The CDR3 coding sequence is TGTGCCAGCAGCCCGCGCGTGGACACTGAAGCTTTCTTT.

This clonotype was counted ten times or more. DNA for the CDR3: TGTGCCAGCAGCCCGAACCGGGACAGACGCACAGATACGCAGTATTTT. Protein: CASSPNRDRRTDTQYF. The V and J genes are TRBV13 and TRBJ2-3; TRBD1 aligns across 7 bases. CDR3 length: 16 amino acids. Germline loops: CDR1 PRHDT, CDR2 FYEKMQ (reference sequence). With V trimmed by 5 bases and J by 1 base, 9 bases remained unmatched.

The table lists this clonotype with many counts. CDR3 in amino acids: CASRRDRGDNSPLHF. The DNA for the CDR3 is TGTGCCAGCAGACGAGACAGGGGCGATAATTCACCCCTCCACTTT. The J gene is TRBJ1-6, the V gene TRBV7-2; TRBD1 matches at 8 bases. The germline V gene has CDR1 SGHTA and CDR2 FQGNSA. The V gene end was trimmed by 6 bases and the J gene end by 5 bases; junction bases not matched to a gene: 6. The CDR3 is 15 amino acids.

This clonotype has a count of ten or more. The chain couples TRBV7-2 to TRBJ1-1; possible D gene TRBD1, 6 bases. This CDR3 has 15 residues. The V end was cut by 5 bases, the J end by 2 bases, with 15 bases between. Germline CDR1 and CDR2: SGHTA and FQGNSA. The CDR3 DNA reads as TGTGCCAGCAGCCCCGGTGGGGGCTATAACACTGAAGCTTTCTTT. It specifies CASSPGGGYNTEAFF.

This clonotype was counted at least ten times. The J gene is TRBJ2-5, the V gene TRBV7-2, with D unclear. The CDR3 contains 13 residues. The V and J ends lost 1 base and 5 bases respectively, with 8 bases between them. CDR1 and CDR2 (germline): SGHTA, FQGNSA. Here the CDR3 reads CASSLVGRETQYF. CDR3 bases: TGTGCCAGCAGCTTAGTCGGCAGGGAGACCCAGTACTTC.

This clonotype turned up a few times. This chain connects TRBV30 to TRBJ2-1; D not certain. Germline CDR1 reads GTSNPN; CDR2 reads SVGIG (reference sequence). Trimming stripped 1 base from V and 8 bases from J, with 9 bases between. The length of the CDR3 is 12 residues. The CDR3 spells CAWSASTYEQFF. The DNA for the CDR3 is TGTGCCTGGAGTGCTTCAACCTATGAGCAGTTCTTC.

This clonotype was seen at least ten times. The chain is built from TRBV7-2 and TRBJ2-5; either TRBD1 or TRBD2 may fit D (6 bases each). CDR1 and CDR2 (germline): SGHTA, FQGNSA. Trimming left V 5 bases short and J 2 bases short, with 12 bases between. This CDR3 spans 14 amino acids. CDR3 nucleotide sequence: TGTGCCAGCAGCGCCCAGGGGAGGCAAGAGACCCAGTACTTC. It codes for CASSAQGRQETQYF.

This clonotype has only a few counts. This chain links TRBV7-2 with TRBJ2-2; the match to TRBD2 covers 7 bases. This CDR3 spans 16 amino acids. CDR1 is SGHTA and CDR2 is FQGNSA in the germline V gene. The V and J ends lost 2 bases and 6 bases, in that order; junction bases with no gene match: 9. This chain's CDR3 is CASSLRTGGNSGELFF. The CDR3 DNA reads TGTGCCAGCAGCTTACGGACGGGGGGAAATTCCGGGGAGCTGTTTTTT.

This clonotype was counted ten times or more. The rearrangement links TRBV7-8 to TRBJ1-6, with 7 bases identical to TRBD1. CDR3 length: 14 amino acids. CDR1 is SGHVS, CDR2 FQNEAQ, per germline. V dropped 4 bases and J dropped 6; count of bases not matched to a gene: 3. Here the CDR3 DNA reads TGTGCCAGCAGCTCGGGACAGCTTAATTCACCCCTCCACTTT. Residues: CASSSGQLNSPLHF.

V gene TRBV9 combines with J gene TRBJ2-3; weak D call: TRBD2 (5 bases). The CDR3 is 16 residues long. Trimming removed 3 bases at V and 0 bases at J, with 14 bases between. Per the germline V gene, CDR1 is SGDLS and CDR2 is YYNGEE. In DNA form, the CDR3 reads TGTGCCAGCAGCGGGACCCCAGAGGGCAGCACAGATACGCAGTATTTT. This translates into CASSGTPEGSTDTQYF.

At least ten counts were recorded for this clonotype. The chain combines TRBV7-8 with TRBJ1-4, with D uncertain. From germline, CDR1 is SGHVS and CDR2 FQNEAQ. This CDR3 spans 14 amino acids. The V and J ends lost 6 bases and 7 bases respectively, with 15 bases between them. The CDR3, as DNA: TGTGCCAGCAGGGGCGAACCGACTGGTGAAAAACTGTTTTTT. Residues: CASRGEPTGEKLFF.

This clonotype was found many times. CDR3 DNA: TGTGCCAGCAGCTTGGATCCGGGGGGACGGGCCGGGGAGCTGTTTTTT. Encoded protein: CASSLDPGGRAGELFF. The rearrangement links TRBV5-4 to TRBJ2-2, with TRBD2 matching over 7 bases. The V gene end was trimmed by 0 bases and the J gene end by 6 bases; junction bases not matched to a gene: 8. Per the germline V gene, CDR1 is SGHNT and CDR2 is YYREEE (reference sequence). The CDR3 has 16 amino acids.

Ten or more counts support this clonotype. V gene TRBV7-2 combines with J gene TRBJ2-1, with 7 positions matching TRBD2. With 1 base clipped from V and 7 bases from J, the junction kept 4 bases outside the gene matches. Germline values: CDR1 SGHTA, CDR2 FQGNSA. This CDR3 is built from 14 residues. CDR3 amino acids: CASSLGGSVNEQFF. The CDR3 DNA is TGTGCCAGCAGCTTAGGCGGGAGTGTTAATGAGCAGTTCTTC.

There are many counts of this clonotype. The DNA of the CDR3 is TGTGCCAGCAGTAGGACTAGCGGGAGGAGCACCGGGGAGCTGTTTTTT. Translated: CASSRTSGRSTGELFF. V gene TRBV2 combines with J gene TRBJ2-2, with 14 bases matching TRBD2. CDR1 SNHLY and CDR2 FYNNEI come from the germline V gene. V was clipped by 5 bases and J by 4 bases; unmatched bases: 3. The CDR3 loop spans 16 amino acids.

In its sample, this clonotype was seen many times. The chain combines TRBV7-3 with TRBJ2-3; D tentatively reads TRBD1 or TRBD2 (5 bases each). The CDR3 loop spans 15 amino acids. Germline CDR1 and CDR2: SGHTA and FQGTGA. Trimming removed 3 bases from V and 0 bases from J, with 10 bases in between. CDR3 sequence reads: CASSLGTISTDTQYF. As DNA, the CDR3 is TGTGCCAGCAGCTTGGGGACGATTAGCACAGATACGCAGTATTTT.

This clonotype occurred many times. The rearrangement uses TRBV7-2 and TRBJ2-7; D is undetermined. CDR1 SGHTA and CDR2 FQGNSA come from the germline V gene. This CDR3 is 13 amino acids long. V gave up 5 bases and J gave up 3 bases, with 11 bases separating them. In DNA, the CDR3 is TGTGCCAGCAGCCCGGGTCGAAGCTACGAGCAGTACTTC. Protein product: CASSPGRSYEQYF.

This clonotype was observed many times. The chain combines TRBV7-4 with TRBJ1-5; 7 nucleotides align to TRBD1. The CDR3 length is 15 residues. The trim removed 1 base at V and 5 bases at J, leaving 5 bases unmatched. Germline CDR1 reads SGHVT; CDR2 reads SQSDAQ. CDR3 DNA: TGTGCCAGCAGCTTAGGCCAGGGGGTGCATCAGCCCCAGCATTTT. Amino acid sequence: CASSLGQGVHQPQHF. The complete variable domain, with remaining parts taken from reference TRBV7-4 and TRBJ1-5, reads GAGVSQSPRYKVAKRGRDVALRCDSISGHVTLYWYRQTLGQGSEVLTYSQSDAQRDKSGRPSGRFSAERPERSVSTLKIQRTEQGDSAVYLCASSLGQGVHQPQHFGDGTRLSIL.

Points on this clonotype: This may be a read error, as it is one base from a much larger clone. The gene calls are TRBV7-4 and TRBJ2-1; D is unclear. Judging by the DNA end, TRBJ2-7 fits better; the J call may be wrong. The CDR3 spans 12 residues. Looked up from germline, CDR1 is SGHVT and CDR2 is SQSDAQ. As DNA, the CDR3 is TGTGCCAGCCGACTGACGAGCAATGAGCAGTACTTC. Its protein product is CASRLTSNEQYF.

This clonotype came up many times. This sequence joins TRBV14 and TRBJ2-7; D is ambiguous. Germline assignment: CDR1 SGHDN and CDR2 FVKESK. This CDR3 comprises 13 residues. Trimming pared 3 bases from V and 8 bases from J, leaving 14 bases between. CDR3 bases: TGTGCCAGCAGCCACCGGCAGATTACGAAGCAGTACTTC. Residues: CASSHRQITKQYF. Complete variable domain (other parts from reference TRBV14 and TRBJ2-7): EAGVTQFPSHSVIEKGQTVTLRCDPISGHDNLYWYRRVMGKEIKFLLHFVKESKQDESGMPNNRFLAERTGGTYSTLKVQPAELEDSGVYFCASSHRQITKQYFGPGTRLTVT.

This clonotype has a count of ten or more. The V call is TRBV6-2 or TRBV6-3, the J call TRBJ2-1; D uncertain. V dropped 8 bases and J dropped 8 bases, with 13 bases sitting between them. Germline lookup yields CDR1 MNHEY and CDR2 SVGEGT. This CDR3 comprises 12 residues. For the CDR3, the DNA is TGTGCCAGCCTAGACTCCAACCATGAGCAGTTCTTC. It is translated as CASLDSNHEQFF.

This clonotype was detected ten times or more. The rearrangement links TRBV7-2 to TRBJ1-2, with D possibly matching TRBD1 (5 bases). Germline V gene lookup returns CDR1 SGHTA and CDR2 FQGNSA. Trimming pared 5 bases from V and 4 bases from J, leaving 17 bases between. The CDR3 length is 15 residues. DNA of the CDR3: TGTGCCAGCAGCGCAGCCCTATCAGGGACCTATGGCTACACCTTC. Its translation is CASSAALSGTYGYTF.

In its sample, this clonotype was seen many times. This chain links TRBV7-2 with TRBJ2-5, with 9 bases that match TRBD2. The CDR3 contains 17 residues. The V gene's germline CDR1 is SGHTA and CDR2 FQGNSA. The junction had 18 bases not matched to a gene; V was cut back by 5 bases and J by 8 bases. The CDR3 is CASSQTVAGALGGTQYF. CDR3 bases: TGTGCCAGCAGCCAGACGGTAGCGGGAGCCCTCGGGGGAACCCAGTACTTC.